The next 3 T cell receptor beta chains were all read from a single sample in a study of T-cell reconstitution after alpha-beta-depleted transplantation in children. Preparation of the TCRbeta library involved a method that used unique molecular identifiers. TCRdb itself ran the PCR reads through MiXCR, one entry per CDR3 protein. The data show about 260,000 distinct CDR3 sequences, with around 10% seen just once and 20% to 30% held by the top ten. The sample was peripheral blood, taken 180 days after TCRalphabeta/CD19-depleted stem cell transplant. These receptors were taken from a male patient aged 2-9 years who had a stem cell transplant for chronic granulomatous disease, so the T cells may come from the graft donor.

This clonotype was detected only once. Since a much larger clone is just one base distant, this may be a read error. The rearrangement links TRBV15 to TRBJ2-3, with D uncertain. The CDR3 has 16 residues. Per the germline V gene, CDR1 is LNHNV and CDR2 is YYDKDF (reference sequence). In DNA form, the CDR3 reads TGTGCCACCAGCAGAACCAGGAGTAAGGGCACAGATTCGCAGTATTTT. It translates to CATSRTRSKGTDSQYF.

The table lists this clonotype with many counts. The chain employs TRBV20-1 and TRBJ2-7, with D uncertain. The CDR3 contains 11 residues. The germline gives CDR1 DFQATT, CDR2 SNEGSKA (reference sequence). Trimming shortened V by 6 bases and J by 3 bases, and 9 bases separated the two germline ends. The CDR3 reads CSALPDYEQYF. The CDR3, as DNA: TGCAGTGCACTACCTGACTACGAGCAGTACTTC.

This clonotype came up many times. V is TRBV5-6 and J is TRBJ1-2, with 8 bases identical to TRBD1. The CDR3 is 13 residues long. Germline lookup yields CDR1 SGHDT and CDR2 YYEEEE. Trimming removed 2 bases from V and 8 bases from J; junction bases left unmatched: 5. In nucleotides, the CDR3 is TGTGCCAGCAGCTTAACAGGGGGATTAGGCTACACCTTC. Protein: CASSLTGGLGYTF.